Listed below are T cell receptor beta chains from one sample, sequenced in a study of CD8+ T cells in alopecia areata. Libraries were prepared by immunoSEQ multiplex PCR; TCRdb keeps only in-frame clonotypes and omits some of them. The repertoire consists of over 100,000 clones, with about 50% occurring once and the leading ten covering roughly 0.5%. This sample comprised CD4+ T cells sorted from blood, obtained at week 4, from a patient treated with tofacitinib. The receptors derive from a human donor with alopecia areata. Each CDR3 is given with its conserved first and last residue. Fields, in order: D gene, clone size, J gene, V gene, CDR3 DNA, CDR3 protein. D genes are given only for firm matches. Only part of the rows carry a size: once, few, many, or a class if the clone is expanded.

D gene: NA
clone size: NA
J gene: TRBJ1-5
V gene: TRBV29-1
CDR3 DNA: TGCAGCGTTGAGTCGGGGAATCAGCCCCAGCATTTT
CDR3 protein: CSVESGNQPQHF

D gene: TRBD2
clone size: NA
J gene: TRBJ2-7
V gene: TRBV6-1
CDR3 DNA: TGTGCCAGCTACCCCGGTGGGGGGGGCTCCTACGAGCAGTACTTC
CDR3 protein: CASYPGGGGSYEQYF

D gene: NA
clone size: NA
J gene: TRBJ1-2
V gene: TRBV30
CDR3 DNA: TGTGCCTGGACTACCTTGCACGGGCGCTTGGGTGGCTACACCTTC
CDR3 protein: CAWTTLHGRLGGYTF

D gene: NA
clone size: NA
J gene: TRBJ2-7
V gene: TRBV5-1
CDR3 DNA: TGCGCCAGCAGCCCAACCAGGGGAAACTACGAGCAGTACTTC
CDR3 protein: CASSPTRGNYEQYF

D gene: NA
clone size: NA
J gene: TRBJ2-6
V gene: TRBV19
CDR3 DNA: TGTGCCAGTCGCCGAGGACGGACCTCTGGGGCCAACGTCCTGACTTTC
CDR3 protein: CASRRGRTSGANVLTF

D gene: NA
clone size: NA
J gene: TRBJ2-3
V gene: TRBV9
CDR3 DNA: TGTGCCAGCACCCGGACAGAGAGCACAGATACGCAGTATTTT
CDR3 protein: CASTRTESTDTQYF

D gene: TRBD1
clone size: NA
J gene: TRBJ1-4
V gene: TRBV27
CDR3 DNA: TGTGCCAGCAGTACACGGACAGGGAGCGGGTCTGAAAAACTGTTTTTT
CDR3 protein: CASSTRTGSGSEKLFF

D gene: NA
clone size: NA
J gene: TRBJ2-1
V gene: TRBV4-1
CDR3 DNA: TGCGCCAGCAGCCAAGAAGGAGGGGACAGCTCCTACAATGAGCAGTTCTTC
CDR3 protein: CASSQEGGDSSYNEQFF

D gene: NA
clone size: few
J gene: TRBJ1-1
V gene: TRBV19
CDR3 DNA: TGTGCCATCTCGTCCGGGGGGATGAACACTGAAGCTTTCTTT
CDR3 protein: CAISSGGMNTEAFF

D gene: NA
clone size: NA
J gene: TRBJ1-2
V gene: TRBV18
CDR3 DNA: TGTGCCAGCTCCACGGTAAACTATGGCTACACCTTC
CDR3 protein: CASSTVNYGYTF

D gene: TRBD1
clone size: few
J gene: TRBJ2-1
V gene: TRBV7-3
CDR3 DNA: TGTGCCAGCAGCAACCAGGGACAGATAAACTACAATGAGCAGTTCTTC
CDR3 protein: CASSNQGQINYNEQFF

D gene: NA
clone size: NA
J gene: TRBJ1-1
V gene: TRBV6-5
CDR3 DNA: TGTGCCAGCAGGACACAGATAAACACTGAAGCTTTCTTT
CDR3 protein: CASRTQINTEAFF

D gene: NA
clone size: few
J gene: TRBJ1-2
V gene: TRBV29-1
CDR3 DNA: TGCAGCGCCTTTGTTACGACGGGTGGCTACACCTTC
CDR3 protein: CSAFVTTGGYTF

D gene: TRBD2
clone size: NA
J gene: TRBJ2-2
V gene: TRBV29-1
CDR3 DNA: TGCAGCGGCGGGAGCGGGGAGCTGTTTTTT
CDR3 protein: CSGGSGELFF

D gene: NA
clone size: NA
J gene: TRBJ2-7
V gene: TRBV27
CDR3 DNA: TGTGCCAGCAAGCCCGGGGGCCATAGCTCCTACGAGCAGTACTTC
CDR3 protein: CASKPGGHSSYEQYF

D gene: TRBD2
clone size: NA
J gene: TRBJ2-7
V gene: TRBV29-1
CDR3 DNA: TGCAGCGCCCGAATCGGGGGGACCTCCTACGAGCAGTACTTC
CDR3 protein: CSARIGGTSYEQYF

D gene: TRBD1
clone size: NA
J gene: TRBJ2-7
V gene: TRBV15
CDR3 DNA: TGTGCCACCGGAGAGCGACAGGGGTCCTACGAGCAGTACTTC
CDR3 protein: CATGERQGSYEQYF

D gene: TRBD1
clone size: NA
J gene: TRBJ1-1
V gene: TRBV10-3
CDR3 DNA: TGTGCCATCAGCGCCGGGACAGGGAAGAACACTGAAGCTTTCTTT
CDR3 protein: CAISAGTGKNTEAFF